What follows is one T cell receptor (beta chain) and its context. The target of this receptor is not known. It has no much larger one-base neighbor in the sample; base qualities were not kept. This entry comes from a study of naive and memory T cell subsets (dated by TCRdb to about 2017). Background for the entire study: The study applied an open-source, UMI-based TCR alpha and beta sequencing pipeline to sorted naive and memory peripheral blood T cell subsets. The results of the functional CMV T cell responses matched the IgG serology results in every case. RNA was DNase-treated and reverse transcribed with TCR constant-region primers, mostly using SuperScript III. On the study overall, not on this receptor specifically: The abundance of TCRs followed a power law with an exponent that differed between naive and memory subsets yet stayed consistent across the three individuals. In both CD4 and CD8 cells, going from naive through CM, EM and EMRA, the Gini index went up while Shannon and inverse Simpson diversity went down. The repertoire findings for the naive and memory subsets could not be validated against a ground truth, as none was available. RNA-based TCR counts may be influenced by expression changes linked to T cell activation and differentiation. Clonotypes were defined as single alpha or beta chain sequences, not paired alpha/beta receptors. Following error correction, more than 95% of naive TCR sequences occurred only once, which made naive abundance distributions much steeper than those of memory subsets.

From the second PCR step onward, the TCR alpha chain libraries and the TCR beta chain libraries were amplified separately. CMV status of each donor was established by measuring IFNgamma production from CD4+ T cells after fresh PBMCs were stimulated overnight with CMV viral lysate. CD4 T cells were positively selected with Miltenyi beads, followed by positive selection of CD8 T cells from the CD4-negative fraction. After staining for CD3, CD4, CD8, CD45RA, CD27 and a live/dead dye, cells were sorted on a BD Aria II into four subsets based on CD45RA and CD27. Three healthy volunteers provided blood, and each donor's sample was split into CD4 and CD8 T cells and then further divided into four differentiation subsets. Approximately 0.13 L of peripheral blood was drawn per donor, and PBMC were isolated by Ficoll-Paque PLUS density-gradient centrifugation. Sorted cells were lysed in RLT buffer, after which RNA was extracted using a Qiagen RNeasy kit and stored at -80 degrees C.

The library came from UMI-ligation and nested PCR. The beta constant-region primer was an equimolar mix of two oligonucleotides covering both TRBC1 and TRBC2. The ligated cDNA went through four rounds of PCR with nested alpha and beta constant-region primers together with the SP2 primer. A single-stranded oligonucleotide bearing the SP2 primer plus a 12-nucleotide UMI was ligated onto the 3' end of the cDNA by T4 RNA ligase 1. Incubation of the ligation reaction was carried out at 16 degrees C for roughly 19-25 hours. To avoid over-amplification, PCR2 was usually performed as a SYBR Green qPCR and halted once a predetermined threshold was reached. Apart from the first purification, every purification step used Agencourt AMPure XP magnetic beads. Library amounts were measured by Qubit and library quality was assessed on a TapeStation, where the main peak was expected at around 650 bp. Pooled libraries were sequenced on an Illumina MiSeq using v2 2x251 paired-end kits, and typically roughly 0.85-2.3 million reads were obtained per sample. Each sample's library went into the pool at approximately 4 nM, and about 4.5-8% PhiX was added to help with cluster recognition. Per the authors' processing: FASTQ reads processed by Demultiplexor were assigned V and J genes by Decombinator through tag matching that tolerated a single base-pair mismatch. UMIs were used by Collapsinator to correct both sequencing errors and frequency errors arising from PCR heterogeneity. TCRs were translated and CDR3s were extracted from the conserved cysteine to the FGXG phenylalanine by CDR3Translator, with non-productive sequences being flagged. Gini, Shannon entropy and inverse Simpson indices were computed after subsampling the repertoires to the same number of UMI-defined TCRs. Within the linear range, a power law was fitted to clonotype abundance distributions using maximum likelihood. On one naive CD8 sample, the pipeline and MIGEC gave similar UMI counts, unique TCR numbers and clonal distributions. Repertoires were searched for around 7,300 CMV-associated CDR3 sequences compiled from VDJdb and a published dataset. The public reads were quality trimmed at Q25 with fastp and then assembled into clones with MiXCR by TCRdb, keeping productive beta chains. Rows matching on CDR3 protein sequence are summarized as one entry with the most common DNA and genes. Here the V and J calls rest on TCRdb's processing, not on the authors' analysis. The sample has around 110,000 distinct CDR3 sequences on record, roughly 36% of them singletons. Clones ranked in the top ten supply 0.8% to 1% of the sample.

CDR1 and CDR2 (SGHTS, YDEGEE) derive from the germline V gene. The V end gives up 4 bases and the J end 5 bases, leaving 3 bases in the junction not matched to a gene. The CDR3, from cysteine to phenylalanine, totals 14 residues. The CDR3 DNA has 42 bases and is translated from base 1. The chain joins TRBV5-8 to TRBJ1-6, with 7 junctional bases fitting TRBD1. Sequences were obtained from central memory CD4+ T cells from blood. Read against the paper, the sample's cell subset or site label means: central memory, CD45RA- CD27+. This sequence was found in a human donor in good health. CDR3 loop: CASSRTGNNSPLHF. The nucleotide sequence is TGTGCCAGCAGCCGGACAGGAAATAATTCACCCCTCCACTTT.